Below are 5 T cell receptor beta chains sequenced from a single sample in a study of Tregs in tolerant kidney transplant recipients. The table came from immunoSEQ multiplex PCR; TCRdb's copy has only in-frame clones and leaves some out. The table includes 62,000 or so clones, less than 98% detected once. This material consisted of Tregs from blood, taken before the transplant. The receptors were sampled from a human donor who received a combined kidney and bone marrow transplant.

CDR3 amino acids: CASSLDYKETQYF. The CDR3 region has the DNA TGTGCCAGCAGCTTGGACTACAAAGAGACCCAGTACTTC. The chain has TRBV7-2 and TRBJ2-5; weak D call: TRBD2 (6 bases). The V gene lost 3 bases and the J gene lost 3 bases, with 8 bases spanning the gap. The CDR3 loop spans 13 amino acids. Germline V gene lookup returns CDR1 SGHTA and CDR2 FQGNSA.

This clone was observed a single time. The chain couples TRBV15 to TRBJ2-5, with a possible D match to TRBD2 (7 bases). V was trimmed by 1 base and J by 1 base, leaving 19 bases between them. There are 18 residues in the CDR3. Germline assignment: CDR1 LNHNV and CDR2 YYDKDF (reference sequence). DNA for the CDR3: TGTGCCACCAGCAGAGGGCGAAATGGGCGGGGGCCCCAAGAGACCCAGTACTTC. Translated: CATSRGRNGRGPQETQYF.

The J gene is TRBJ2-7, the V gene TRBV5-6, with 8 bases identical to TRBD1. Germline V lookup: CDR1 SGHDT, CDR2 YYEEEE. The CDR3 extends over 12 amino acids. V shed 7 bases and J 2 bases; nucleotides not matched to a gene: 2. The CDR3 DNA reads TGTGCCAGCGGACAGGGTCCCTACGAGCAGTACTTC. Translated: CASGQGPYEQYF.

This clone was found once. The rearrangement uses TRBV20-1 and TRBJ2-5; D is unclear. Trimming took off 3 bases at V and 5 bases at J, with 7 bases between the two ends. Germline V gives CDR1 DFQATT, CDR2 SNEGSKA (reference sequence). The CDR3 is 11 residues long. This CDR3 is CSASNGETQYF. In DNA form, the CDR3 reads TGCAGTGCTAGTAACGGGGAGACCCAGTACTTC.

The genes are TRBV7-2 and TRBJ1-5, with 11 bases aligning to TRBD1. V shed 6 bases, J shed 7 bases, and the junction held 8 bases outside the gene matches. CDR3 length equals 15 residues. Germline CDR1 and CDR2: SGHTA and FQGNSA. CDR3 DNA: TGTGCCAGCAGTTCAGGACAGGGGGCTTGGCAGCCCCAGCATTTT. Translated: CASSSGQGAWQPQHF.